This record looks at one T cell receptor beta chain sequence and its context. It lacks a known antigen. No base quality information exists; no much larger clone differs at one position. CDR1 and CDR2 (MNHNS, SASEGT) derive from the germline V gene. The CDR3 has 15 amino acids, counting the end cysteine and phenylalanine. Left in the record is the CDR3 DNA by itself, 45 bases read in frame from the first base. For this chain, trimming is 7 bases at the V end and 5 bases at the J end, and the number of junction bases without a gene match is 10. TCR CDR3 regions were amplified from genomic DNA by multiplex PCR using the deep immunoSEQ assay. Genomic DNA extracted from each cell subset was distributed evenly over all wells of several immunoSEQ 96-well plates, and each plate served as one replicate. Each replicate PCR for sorted subsets received approximately 200 ng genomic DNA, equal to tens of thousands of T cell genomes. The purified libraries were quantified using a Qubit 3.0 fluorometer, sized with a Bioanalyzer 2100, and then quantified again using the KAPA Library Quantification kit. Every immunoSEQ 96-well plate was sequenced on a dedicated single-read 150-cycle Illumina NextSeq 550 flow cell. The authors processed their data as follows. Because only junctional sequences without quality scores were contained in the immunoSEQ output, filtering matching that applied to full-length reads could not be performed. To assign V/J genes and CDR3, sequences were annotated against IMGT germline references using PyIR, a Python wrapper for IgBLAST v1.9. Reads were filtered out if the reads had weak V/J assignments (E-value above 1e-6), no CDR3, stop codons, out-of-frame junctions, or ambiguous translated residues. V3J clonotypes were defined as sequences sharing an identical inferred V gene, J gene, and CDR3 amino acid sequence. Percentage overlap between repertoires was calculated by dividing the number of shared unique clonotypes by the size of the smaller repertoire. RTK rarefaction, the Chao1 estimator, and Recon v2.1 estimates of unobserved clonotypes were used to assess repertoire richness. Generation probabilities for all TCRbeta clonotypes obtained by the gDNA method from a few donors were computed using OLGA. TCRdb took over this immuneACCESS table, retaining in-frame rearrangements with V and J assigned. Such tables are incomplete; in checked studies, under half of the missing clones stem from an unresolved V gene, and the remainder is unexplained. The D gene and trimming were derived from the DNA, and the V and J assignments and clone size from that table. Present in this sample are around 1.9 million clones, 85% to 95% of which were seen just once. The top ten clones comprise around 1.8% of the sample.

This entry is derived from a study of shared clonotypes between healthy human individuals (dated by TCRdb to 2020 to 2022). Regarding the study in general: The cohort included three men and a couple of women between 18 and 49 years of age. Per donor, three plates each were used for CD4 naive and CD4 memory, two for CD8 naive, and one for CD8 memory. Blood TCR repertoires of roughly five healthy adults were deeply sequenced to estimate repertoire size and the extent of clonotype sharing between individuals. Libraries were prepared and TCR repertoires were sequenced by different laboratories using diverse techniques, in order to increase sequencing depth and limit assay-specific biases. Per donor, leukapheresis produced somewhere between about 0.85 and 10 billion PBMCs.

For the CD8 naive samples, CD45RO-negative cells were positively selected for CCR7, yielding a CD45RA+CCR7+ population from which TemRA cells were excluded. Donors were healthy HIV-negative adults with no recently reported acute infections or vaccinations. All donors were Caucasian adults living in Nashville, Tennessee, USA. After blood collection by leukapheresis, PBMCs were isolated using Ficoll-Histopaque density gradient centrifugation and then cryopreserved in the vapor phase of liquid nitrogen. Purity and quantity of every magnetically sorted T cell population were checked by analytical flow cytometry. Each sorted fraction had its genomic DNA isolated and then quantified by UV absorbance on a Nanodrop 2000c. General findings and caveats noted by the study authors: Only blood was sampled, and tissue TCR repertoires likely differ from those in blood. Naive subsets generally had larger estimated clonotype richness than memory subsets did. Compared with non-shared clonotypes, clonotypes shared by all four sorted-subset donors had higher generation probabilities. Even with the large sequencing depth, rarefaction of the sorted-subset datasets indicated that sequencing was incomplete. Because the study included a small number of donors, the genetic and exposure-history diversity represented was limited. Pairwise subsampling led to the expectation that sequencing depth would affect the degree of clonotype sharing among donors. Sharing across a few donors was observed for roughly 5% of naive CD4, 3% to 3.5% of naive CD8, 2% to 2.5% of memory CD4, and around 0.44% of memory CD8 clonotypes.

The chain is made from TRBV6-1 and TRBJ1-5, and 8 junctional nucleotides match TRBD1. The TCR sequence derives from a man aged 18 to 29 in good health. Some clones in this sample may be carry-over from other donors' samples. Sample: naive CD8+ T cells from PBMCs. Reading the label with the study, this specimen's cell subset or site is: CD45RA+CCR7+. The DNA reads TGTGCCAGCACCTCCGGGACAGGTAGGGATCAGCCCCAGCATTTT. Translated, it reads CASTSGTGRDQPQHF.